The 9 T cell receptor beta chains below were found in one sample sequenced in a study of radiation and T cells in renal cell carcinoma. The treatment: treatment-naive control, cytoreductive nephrectomy. The repertoire was sequenced with immunoSEQ multiplex PCR; TCRdb's copy has only in-frame clones and lacks some. The table shows about 7,900 clones, with about 65% occurring only once. Sequenced here: tumor tissue, sampled from a patient whose treatment was nephrectomy without radiotherapy. The receptor set was obtained from a woman aged 70-85 years with renal cell carcinoma.

V usage is TRBV6-1 and J usage is TRBJ1-2; 9 bases map to TRBD1. There are 14 residues in the CDR3. The trim removed 7 bases at V and 4 bases at J, leaving 7 bases unmatched. The germline V gene encodes CDR1 MNHNS and CDR2 SASEGT. DNA of the CDR3: TGTGCCAGCATGGACAGGGGAGTATTCTATGGCTACACCTTC. This translates into CASMDRGVFYGYTF.

As to this clone: Other nucleotide sequences in the sample specify the same CDR3. The chain joins TRBV19 to TRBJ2-7, with 10 bases fitting TRBD1. CDR3 length: 14 amino acids. Germline-derived CDR1 and CDR2 are LNHDA and SQIVND (reference sequence). Trimming at V came to 5 bases and at J to 2 bases, leaving 3 bases not matched to a gene. The CDR3 region has the DNA TGTGCCAGTAGTTGGACAGGGGGGACCTACGAGCAGTACTTC. Translating it yields CASSWTGGTYEQYF.

The chain combines TRBV5-4 with TRBJ2-3; 11 bases agree with TRBD2. This CDR3 spans 16 amino acids. Germline V gene lookup returns CDR1 SGHNT and CDR2 YYREEE (reference sequence). The V gene end was trimmed by 4 bases and the J gene end by 5 bases; junction bases not matched to a gene: 9. The CDR3 sequence is CASSLRLAGYEDTQYF. The CDR3 DNA sequence: TGTGCCAGCAGCCTGCGACTAGCGGGGTATGAAGATACGCAGTATTTT.

V and J are TRBV6-4 and TRBJ2-4, with D perhaps being TRBD1 or TRBD2 (6 bases each). CDR3 length equals 19 residues. From germline, CDR1 is MRHNA and CDR2 SNTAGT. V lost 0 bases and J 0 bases, leaving 18 bases between the germline ends. The CDR3: CASSDSWGAPHLAKNIQYF. The CDR3 DNA sequence: TGTGCCAGCAGTGACTCTTGGGGGGCCCCCCACCTAGCCAAAAACATTCAGTACTTC.

This clone is a singleton in its sample. This rearrangement joins TRBV27 to TRBJ1-1; 9 bases line up with TRBD1. V lost 3 bases to trimming and J lost 4 bases; unmatched junction nucleotides: 9. In germline, CDR1 is MNHEY, CDR2 SMNVEV (reference sequence). This CDR3 contains 16 residues. CDR3 bases: TGTGCCAGCAGTTTCATTTTAGTGGGACAGGGCACTGAAGCTTTCTTT. It is translated as CASSFILVGQGTEAFF.

The V gene is TRBV5-1, the J gene TRBJ1-1, with a weak D call TRBD1 (6 bases). From germline, CDR1 is SGHRS and CDR2 YFSETQ. The CDR3 contains 14 residues. Trimming removed 5 bases from V and 3 bases from J, with 14 bases in between. The CDR3 DNA is TGCGCCAGCAGGATACAGGGCGCGGACACTGAAGCTTTCTTT. Translation: CASRIQGADTEAFF.

This chain uses TRBV6-9 with TRBJ2-1; D is unresolved. Germline CDR1 reads MNHGY; CDR2 reads SVAAGI. There are 14 residues in the CDR3. V was pared by 6 bases and J by 1 base, with 10 bases between. The CDR3 sequence: CASSRQGSYNEQFF. The CDR3 DNA reads TGTGCCAGCAGCCGACAAGGGTCCTACAATGAGCAGTTCTTC.

DNA of the CDR3: TGTGCCAGCAGCCCGGCGAGCGGGGTGACCTACGAGCAGTACTTC. This codes for CASSPASGVTYEQYF. The chain couples TRBV7-9 to TRBJ2-7; TRBD2 aligns across 7 bases. CDR1 and CDR2 (germline): SEHNR, FQNEAQ (reference sequence). There are 15 residues in the CDR3. V gave up 5 bases and J gave up 2 bases; unmatched junction bases: 9. The variable domain in full, with the rest retrieved from reference TRBV7-9 and TRBJ2-7, is DTGVSQNPRHKITKRGQNVTFRCDPISEHNRLYWYRQTLGQGPEFLTYFQNEAQLEKSRLLSDRFSAERPKGSFSTLEIQRTEQGDSAMYLCASSPASGVTYEQYFGPGTRLTVT.

The V gene is TRBV30, the J gene TRBJ2-5; no clear D. Germline V lookup: CDR1 GTSNPN, CDR2 SVGIG (reference sequence). V was cut by 4 bases and J by 3 bases, with 15 bases left in between. The CDR3 covers 14 residues. In DNA, the CDR3 is TGTGCCTGGAATCTTATGGCCCTAGAAGAGACCCAGTACTTC. Residues: CAWNLMALEETQYF.